This is a list of T cell receptor beta chains from one sample in a study of identifying expanded T cells in peripheral blood. Assay used: immunoSEQ multiplex PCR; TCRdb lists only in-frame clones, some missing. The sample shows about 100,000 clones, approximately 88% of them seen only once. The source material was blood. The receptors derive from a person aged 18 to 69 in good health. CDR3s include the opening cysteine and the closing phenylalanine or tryptophan. Each record gives: clone size, V gene, J gene, D gene, CDR3 DNA, CDR3 protein. A D gene is named only where the DNA matches it firmly. Clone size is not always given. Where it is, it says once, few, many or a class for expanded clones.

.	TRBV5-1	TRBJ1-4	.	TGCGCCAGCACCCTGGGGGCAGGGGCTAATGAAAAACTGTTTTTT	CASTLGAGANEKLFF
.	TRBV7-8	TRBJ1-3	.	TGTGCCAGCAAGTCTGGAAACACCATATATTTT	CASKSGNTIYF
.	TRBV19	TRBJ1-1	.	TGTGCCAGTAGTAGGGGGCGAGACACTGAAGCTTTCTTT	CASSRGRDTEAFF
.	TRBV6-4	TRBJ2-1	TRBD2	TGTGCCAGCAGTGACCTAGCGGGAGGATACAATGAGCAGTTCTTC	CASSDLAGGYNEQFF
.	TRBV10-3	TRBJ2-1	TRBD1	TGTGCCATCAGTGCAGCAGGGGGTAACAATGAGCAGTTCTTC	CAISAAGGNNEQFF
.	TRBV18	TRBJ2-1	.	TGTGCCAGCTCACCTAGGGACGTATACAATGAGCAGTTCTTC	CASSPRDVYNEQFF
.	TRBV2	TRBJ1-5	.	TGTGCCAGCAGTGCAGGGGTTAATCAGCCCCAGCATTTT	CASSAGVNQPQHF
once	TRBV5-1	TRBJ2-5	.	TGCGCCAGCAGCTTGTTGACGGAGACCCAGTACTTC	CASSLLTETQYF
.	TRBV7-9	TRBJ1-1	.	TGTGCCAGCAGCGACCGGGCGGCGATGAACACTGAAGCTTTCTTT	CASSDRAAMNTEAFF
.	TRBV10-3	TRBJ2-7	TRBD2	TGTGCCATCAGTGAGTCCCCAGGACTAGCGGGAGTGGGGGAGCAGTACTTC	CAISESPGLAGVGEQYF
.	TRBV1	TRBJ2-4	.	TGCACCAGCAGCCTAGGGAGGCTCGGAATAGCCAAAAACATTCAGTACTTC	CTSSLGRLGIAKNIQYF
few	TRBV6-1	TRBJ2-7	.	TGTGCCAGCAGTGAAGAGGTTAGCTCCTACGAGCAGTACTTC	CASSEEVSSYEQYF
.	TRBV6-1	TRBJ1-5	TRBD1	TGTGCCAGCAGTGACGGGGGACAGGGGGTCAATCAGCCCCAGCATTTT	CASSDGGQGVNQPQHF
.	TRBV7-2	TRBJ1-1	.	TGTGCCAGCAGCGTAAAGGGTGGTGCAACTGAAGCTTTCTTT	CASSVKGGATEAFF
.	TRBV5-4	TRBJ2-1	.	TGTGCCAGCGATGCCGCGGGACGGCTGGGGAATGAGCAGTTCTTC	CASDAAGRLGNEQFF
.	TRBV5-1	TRBJ2-2	TRBD1	TGCGCCAGCAGCCCGACAGGGGGCCTTTCCGGGGAGCTGTTTTTT	CASSPTGGLSGELFF
.	TRBV19	TRBJ1-5	TRBD1	TGTGCCAGTAGCGACAGGGGGCGCGGTGATAGCAATCAGCCCCAGCATTTT	CASSDRGRGDSNQPQHF
.	TRBV11-3	TRBJ1-1	.	TGTGCCAGCAGCTTAGCCCTCTCTGAAGCTTTCTTT	CASSLALSEAFF
.	TRBV19	TRBJ2-7	.	TGTGCCAGTAGTATAGAGTCCTTCCTGGGGGAGCAGTACTTC	CASSIESFLGEQYF
.	TRBV27	TRBJ2-3	.	TGTGCCAGCAGTTTAAGTGGAACTCTAAACACAGATACGCAGTATTTT	CASSLSGTLNTDTQYF
.	TRBV6-5	TRBJ1-1	TRBD1	TGTGCCAGCAGTTACGGGACAGGGGGCAACACTGAAGCTTTCTTT	CASSYGTGGNTEAFF
.	TRBV9	TRBJ2-2	.	TGTGCCAGCAGGACCTATCCCGGGGAGCTGTTTTTT	CASRTYPGELFF
.	TRBV21-1	TRBJ1-1	.	TGTGCCAGCAGCGTCCGGGACAGGGCGGTTTTT	CASSVRDRAVF
.	TRBV18	TRBJ1-2	TRBD1	TGTGCCAGCTCTCTCGGACAGGGAAGGTGGTATGGCTACACCTTC	CASSLGQGRWYGYTF
.	TRBV30	TRBJ1-3	.	TGTGCCTGGAGCCCAGGCATCTCTGGAAACACCATATATTTT	CAWSPGISGNTIYF
.	TRBV2	TRBJ2-7	TRBD1	TGTGCCAGCAGCAGGACAGGGAACGCAGGCGAGCAGTACTTC	CASSRTGNAGEQYF
.	TRBV10-3	TRBJ1-1	TRBD1	TGTGCCATCAGTGAGTCGACAGGGTCAGCTTTCTTT	CAISESTGSAFF
few	TRBV4-1	TRBJ1-5	.	TGCGCCAGCAGCCAAGATCCGGGGGGTGGCAATCAGCCCCAGCATTTT	CASSQDPGGGNQPQHF
.	TRBV28	TRBJ1-1	.	TGTGCCAGCAGACCTGGACGTATGAACACTGAAGCTTTCTTT	CASRPGRMNTEAFF
.	TRBV7-9	TRBJ2-5	TRBD1	TGTGCCAGCAGCCCCACAAGGACAGGGGATCTCCAAGAGACCCAGTACTTC	CASSPTRTGDLQETQYF
.	TRBV7-9	TRBJ2-3	TRBD2	TGTGCCAGCAGCTCAGAGCTAGCGGGGGAGTTCACAGATACGCAGTATTTT	CASSSELAGEFTDTQYF
.	TRBV11-3	TRBJ2-3	.	TGTGCCAGCAGCTTAGGTCTGACCGCAGATACGCAGTATTTT	CASSLGLTADTQYF
once	TRBV7-9	TRBJ1-4	TRBD1	TGTGCCAGCAGCTTATCAGGGGGTGTTGAAAAACTGTTTTTT	CASSLSGGVEKLFF
few	TRBV5-6	TRBJ1-5	.	TGTGCCAGCAGCTTGGCCCGGGGCGGGTGGGGCAATCAGCCCCAGCATTTT	CASSLARGGWGNQPQHF
.	TRBV9	TRBJ1-1	.	TGTGCCAGCAGCGTCACGGACAGATTGAACACTGAAGCTTTCTTT	CASSVTDRLNTEAFF
.	TRBV11-3	TRBJ2-1	TRBD2	TGTGCCAGCAGCTTAGAGACTAGCGGGAGCTCCAATGAGCAGTTCTTC	CASSLETSGSSNEQFF
few	TRBV9	TRBJ2-3	TRBD1	TGTGCCAGCAGCCCTCGGACAGGGTACACAGATACGCAGTATTTT	CASSPRTGYTDTQYF
.	TRBV7-9	TRBJ1-2	.	TGTGCCAGCAGCTTAGTAGAGGAAAACTATGGCTACACCTTC	CASSLVEENYGYTF
.	TRBV18	TRBJ2-7	.	TGTGCCAGCTCGCCTCCGCCGGGGTACACCTACGAGCAGTACTTC	CASSPPPGYTYEQYF
.	TRBV7-7	TRBJ2-3	TRBD1	TGTGCCAGCAGCTCCGACAGGGGAGGCGATACGCAGTATTTT	CASSSDRGGDTQYF
.	TRBV4-1	TRBJ1-1	.	TGCGCCAGCAGCCAAGAAGGGAGGAACACTGAAGCTTTCTTT	CASSQEGRNTEAFF
.	TRBV4-3	TRBJ2-1	.	TGCGCCAGCAGCTGGGGCGATGAGCAGTTCTTC	CASSWGDEQFF